This T cell receptor (beta chain) stems from a study of blood T cell repertoires in COVID-19. Seattle cases were enrolled at active infection and followed longitudinally. In the original processing: Nucleated cell number was recorded as an estimate derived from reference gene primer amplification. Profiled with immunoSEQ multiplex PCR; TCRdb holds only in-frame clones, not every one. Clone size and V and J calls were adopted from that table, with D and trimming inferred from the DNA. The sample carries approximately 340,000 clones, roughly 87% recorded once. Germline loops: CDR1 SGHRS, CDR2 YFSETQ. The CDR3 covers 16 residues. With 7 bases clipped from V and 4 bases from J, the junction kept 15 bases outside the gene matches.

The receptor's source is a man under 40 with COVID-19, enrolled during active disease. This chain joins TRBV5-1 and TRBJ2-7; 9 bases map to TRBD1. What was sequenced was peripheral blood. The CDR3 is CASGALTGGSWYEQYF. CDR3 sequence (DNA): TGCGCCAGCGGAGCCTTAACAGGGGGCTCTTGGTACGAGCAGTACTTC.